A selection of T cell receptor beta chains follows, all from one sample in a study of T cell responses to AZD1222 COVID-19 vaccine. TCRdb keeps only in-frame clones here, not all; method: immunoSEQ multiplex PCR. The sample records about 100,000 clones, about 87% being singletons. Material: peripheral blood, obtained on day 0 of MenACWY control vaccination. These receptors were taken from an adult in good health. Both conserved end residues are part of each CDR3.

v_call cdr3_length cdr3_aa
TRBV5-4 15 CASSLGGPSGNTIYF
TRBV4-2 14 CASSQATGPPGYTF
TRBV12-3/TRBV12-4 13 CASSFRVNYGYTF
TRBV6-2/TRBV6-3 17 CASSALPRHANTGELFF
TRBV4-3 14 CASSQDQGNQPQHF
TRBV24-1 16 CATSDSAMGGLQPQHF
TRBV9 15 CASSGGSHSNQPQHF
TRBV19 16 CASSGGQGPTNQPQHF
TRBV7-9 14 CASSYGQGGEKLFF
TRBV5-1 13 CASSLVAYNEQFF
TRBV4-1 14 CASSQQPSNQPQHF
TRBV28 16 CASSPSTGYSNQPQHF
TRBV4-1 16 CASSQVPQTSSYEQYF
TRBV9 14 CASSVSSTNEKLFF
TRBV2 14 CASSEEAYTGELFF
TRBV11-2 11 CASSLQREQFF
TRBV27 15 CASSLLGGEAYEQYF
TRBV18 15 CASSRSGGRNYEQYF
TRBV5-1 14 CASSLTGDIYEQYF
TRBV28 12 CASKATNEKLFF
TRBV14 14 CASSPAGGRGGYTF
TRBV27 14 CASSFTGGGGTQYF
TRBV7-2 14 CASSPIGQLDGYTF
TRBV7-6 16 CASSSVLGSNTGELFF
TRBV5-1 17 CASSLDRRESVNTEAFF
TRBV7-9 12 CASSTGNYGYTF
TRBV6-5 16 CASSYARQGSNYGYTF
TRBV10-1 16 CASSESTGGSGNTIYF
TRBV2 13 CASSEDIYEKLFF
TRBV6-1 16 CASSGSSGTVFFEQYF
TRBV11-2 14 CASSTGTGGGEQYF
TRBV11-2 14 CASSLVEGVGEAFF
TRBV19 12 CASSIRGEKLFF
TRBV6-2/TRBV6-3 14 CASSQEYPSGTQYF
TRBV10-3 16 CAISDPGQSSGNTIYF
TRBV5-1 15 CASSLGLALNEKLFF
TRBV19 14 CASSPGAHQETQYF
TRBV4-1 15 CASSPGQLTYYGYTF
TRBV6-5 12 CASSRTGLAQHF
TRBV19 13 CASRGGVAYEQYF
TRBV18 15 CASSPTGQVNTEAFF
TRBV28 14 CASTHQLGGSPLHF
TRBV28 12 CASLSGGYTQYF
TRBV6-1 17 CASSGLSRAGVSETQYF
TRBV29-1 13 CSASATGAYGYTF
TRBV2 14 CASSALGGSYGYTF
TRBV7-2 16 CASSSLGGLGNQPQHF
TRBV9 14 CASSVSGSTDTQYF
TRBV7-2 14 CASSFGGGMEPQHF